This entry lists 15 T cell receptor beta chains sequenced from one sample in a study of vaccination and CD4 T cells after COVID-19. These receptors are not linked to any known antigen. Documented treatment: approximately nine-day PBMC culture with coronavirus spike peptide pools or control peptides (ViraFEST assay). Sequence data for DNA of cultured CD4+ T cells were generated by the Oncomine TCR Beta short-read assay. TCRdb recomputed calls from the PCR reads with MiXCR, one row per CDR3 protein. The table has some 25,000 distinct CDR3 sequences, roughly 40% seen once. The sample was CD4+ T cells from blood, cultured in vitro. The receptors here all came from a human donor who had recovered from COVID-19.

The table lists this clonotype with a few counts. The CDR3 bases are TGTGCCAGCAGTTCGAACGGTCGCTATGGCTACACCTTC. Its protein product is CASSSNGRYGYTF. The V and J genes are TRBV27 and TRBJ1-2; D gene uncertain. Deletions cut 4 bases from V and 4 bases from J, with 10 bases between. CDR1 MNHEY and CDR2 SMNVEV come from the germline V gene (reference sequence). The CDR3 spans 13 residues.

The V and J genes are TRBV28 and TRBJ2-7; TRBD1 agrees at 9 bases. Germline V gene lookup returns CDR1 MDHEN and CDR2 SYDVKM. V shed 4 bases, J shed 0 bases, and the junction held 4 bases outside the gene matches. The CDR3 covers 15 residues. The CDR3 here is CASSYGQGFSYEQYF. CDR3 bases: TGTGCCAGCAGTTACGGACAGGGGTTCTCCTACGAGCAGTACTTC. The complete variable domain, with remaining parts taken from reference TRBV28 and TRBJ2-7, reads DVKVTQSSRYLVKRTGEKVFLECVQDMDHENMFWYRQDPGLGLRLIYFSYDVKMKEKGDIPEGYSVSREKKERFSLILESASTNQTSMYLCASSYGQGFSYEQYFGPGTRLTVT.

The V call is TRBV28, the J call TRBJ1-2; maybe TRBD1 (5 bases). Between the trimmed V and J ends, which lost 4 bases and 7 bases, there was a span of 10 bases. CDR3 length: 12 amino acids. Germline loops: CDR1 MDHEN, CDR2 SYDVKM. The CDR3 DNA is TGTGCCAGCAGTTCCGGGACTATTGGCTACACCTTC. Amino acids: CASSSGTIGYTF.

This CDR3 reads CASTNTGVHEQYF. The CDR3, as DNA: TGTGCCAGCACCAATACAGGGGTCCACGAGCAGTACTTC. The chain is built from TRBV6-1 and TRBJ2-7; 7 bases are shared with TRBD1. Germline loops: CDR1 MNHNS, CDR2 SASEGT. The ends lost 7 bases at V and 5 bases at J; junction bases unmatched: 8. The CDR3 contains 13 residues.

V and J are TRBV6-1 and TRBJ1-2; possibly TRBD1 for D (5 bases). V was pared by 3 bases and J by 4 bases, with 27 bases between. The CDR3 loop spans 19 amino acids. The germline gives CDR1 MNHNS, CDR2 SASEGT. CDR3 in DNA: TGTGCCAGCAGTGAGGTTCCCACAGGATTGGGATCGTCCACCTATGGCTACACCTTC. Protein sequence: CASSEVPTGLGSSTYGYTF.

The chain combines TRBV7-7 with TRBJ2-5; D perhaps matches TRBD2 (5 bases). Germline-derived CDR1 and CDR2 are SSHAT and FNYEAQ (reference sequence). Trimming shortened V by 5 bases and J by 4 bases, and 14 bases separated the two germline ends. This CDR3 spans 14 amino acids. CDR3 amino acids: CASSPPREGETQYF. CDR3 sequence (DNA): TGTGCCAGCAGCCCCCCCCGGGAAGGAGAGACCCAGTACTTC.

The chain uses TRBV4-3 and TRBJ2-7; maybe TRBD2 (5 bases). The CDR3 loop spans 16 amino acids. V lost 0 bases and J 8 bases, leaving 20 bases between the germline ends. Germline assignment: CDR1 LGHNA and CDR2 YSLEER. The CDR3 sequence is CASSQDVASPFLKQYF. Here the CDR3 DNA reads TGCGCCAGCAGCCAAGATGTAGCTAGCCCCTTTTTGAAGCAGTACTTC.

In this sample, this clonotype turned up a few times. This sequence joins TRBV7-2 and TRBJ1-5; 8 nucleotides agree with TRBD1. Germline CDR1 SGHTA, CDR2 FQGNSA. Trimming cost V 5 bases and J 0 bases; bases outside gene matches: 6. The CDR3 covers 16 residues. The CDR3 reads CASSTQGAHSNQPQHF. CDR3 DNA sequence: TGTGCCAGCAGCACGCAGGGGGCGCATAGCAATCAGCCCCAGCATTTT.

The V call is TRBV2, the J call TRBJ1-1; D unclear. The CDR3 contains 13 residues. The germline V and J ends were trimmed by 7 bases and 1 base, with 10 bases remaining between them. Germline V gene sequence: CDR1 SNHLY, CDR2 FYNNEI. The CDR3 loop is CASNPQENTEAFF. CDR3 nucleotides: TGTGCCAGCAACCCCCAGGAGAACACTGAAGCTTTCTTT.

This clonotype was observed a handful of times. This chain connects TRBV20-1 to TRBJ2-4; unclear D gene. The V and J ends lost 2 bases and 0 bases respectively, with 14 bases between them. Germline V CDR1 and CDR2: DFQATT, SNEGSKA (reference sequence). This CDR3 has 16 amino acids. Here the CDR3 DNA reads TGCAGTGCTAGAAAGTTGATCGTGCTAGCCAAAAACATTCAGTACTTC. It codes for CSARKLIVLAKNIQYF.

This clonotype was observed a handful of times. The J gene is TRBJ2-5, the V gene TRBV7-2, with 15 positions matching TRBD2. The CDR3 is made up of 17 amino acids. The V and J ends lost 3 bases and 5 bases, in that order; junction bases with no gene match: 7. The germline gives CDR1 SGHTA, CDR2 FQGNSA. CDR3 bases: TGTGCCAGCAGCTTTGGACTAGCGGGGGGGATCGGGGAGACCCAGTACTTC. Translating gives CASSFGLAGGIGETQYF.

This clonotype showed up just a few times. The rearrangement links TRBV20-1 to TRBJ1-6; D is perhaps TRBD1 (5 bases). The germline gives CDR1 DFQATT, CDR2 SNEGSKA (reference sequence). This CDR3 is 16 amino acids long. V shed 6 bases and J shed 0 bases, with 15 bases lying between them. The CDR3 nucleotides read TGCAGTGCCCGAGCCGGGGCAAGCTCCTATAATTCACCCCTCCACTTT. This sequence encodes CSARAGASSYNSPLHF.

CDR3 sequence reads: CASSLERTSGVEQYF. CDR3 nucleotides: TGTGCCAGCAGCTTAGAGAGGACTAGCGGCGTCGAGCAGTACTTC. This chain connects TRBV7-2 to TRBJ2-7, with 10 bases aligning to TRBD2. Trimming at V came to 1 base and at J to 6 bases, leaving 6 bases not matched to a gene. Germline V CDR1 and CDR2: SGHTA, FQGNSA. CDR3 size: 15 residues. The complete variable domain, with remaining parts taken from reference TRBV7-2 and TRBJ2-7, reads GAGVSQSPSNKVTEKGKDVELRCDPISGHTALYWYRQSLGQGLEFLIYFQGNSAPDKSGLPSDRFSAERTGGSVSTLTIQRTQQEDSAVYLCASSLERTSGVEQYFGPGTRLTVT.

The rearrangement uses TRBV6-2 or TRBV6-3 and TRBJ2-6; 10 nucleotides match TRBD2. The V gene's germline CDR1 is MNHEY and CDR2 SVGEGT. The junction had 10 bases not matched to a gene; V was cut back by 0 bases and J by 2 bases. CDR3 size: 20 residues. CDR3 nucleotides: TGTGCCAGCAGTTACTCTGTTCTCCTAGCGGGGGATCCTGGGGCCAACGTCCTGACTTTC. Protein product: CASSYSVLLAGDPGANVLTF.

This chain uses TRBV14 with TRBJ1-1, with 8 bases matching TRBD1. The junction had 4 bases not matched to a gene; V was cut back by 0 bases and J by 4 bases. CDR3 length equals 15 residues. Germline-derived CDR1 and CDR2 are SGHDN and FVKESK. The CDR3, as DNA: TGTGCCAGCAGCCAAGAAGGCAGGGGGCCCACTGAAGCTTTCTTT. Its translation is CASSQEGRGPTEAFF.